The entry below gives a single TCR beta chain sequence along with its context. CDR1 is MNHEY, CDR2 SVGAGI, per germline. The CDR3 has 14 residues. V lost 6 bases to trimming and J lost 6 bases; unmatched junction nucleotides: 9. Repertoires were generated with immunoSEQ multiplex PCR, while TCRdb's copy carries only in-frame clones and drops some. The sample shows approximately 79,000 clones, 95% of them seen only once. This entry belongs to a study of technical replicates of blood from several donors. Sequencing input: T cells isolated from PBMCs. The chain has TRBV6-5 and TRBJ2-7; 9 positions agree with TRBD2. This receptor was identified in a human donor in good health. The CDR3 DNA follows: TGTGCCAGCAGGATAGCGGGAGTGTCTAGCGAGCAGTACTTC. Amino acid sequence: CASRIAGVSSEQYF.